This T cell receptor beta chain stems from a study of blood T cell repertoires in COVID-19 (TCRdb year 2020). About the study as a whole: Samples covering the acute and convalescent phases of COVID-19 were provided by collaborators in the United States, Italy and Spain. The sample metadata nearly always contained a de-identified subject ID, COVID-19 status, age in years and sex. The prospective study material was composed of cDNA or gDNA derived from T cells, B-cell-depleted T cells, or PBMCs. The repertoires were released in a freely available public database meant as a resource for research on the immune response to SARS-CoV-2. Where available, HLA class I and class II types were obtained from metadata supplied by the sample provider rather than from assay-based typing. Subjects who had been exposed to COVID-19, were actively infected with it, or had recovered from it provided the deeply sampled blood TCRbeta repertoires that made up the dataset. The samples were drawn from two sources: the first 160 participants of the ongoing ImmuneRACE study, and over 950 subjects contributed by 6 global collaborators. Broader findings and caveats from the paper: The quantity of clinical and demographic metadata differed by source and by participant and was supplied without curation.

CDR3 length: 11 amino acids, cysteine to phenylalanine. Of all the DNA, just the CDR3 is kept, 33 bases in frame from base 1. The germline V gene encodes CDR1 SQVTM and CDR2 ANQGSEA. V was cut back by 7 bases and J by 6 bases, leaving a gap of 11 bases between them. TCRbeta CDR3 regions were amplified from genomic DNA by means of the immunoSEQ Assay, a bias-controlled multiplex PCR. On the authors' methods: The number of nucleated cells in each sample was estimated by amplification of reference gene primers within the assay. Sequence reads were collapsed and filtered to measure the absolute abundance of every unique TCRbeta CDR3 rearrangement. Productive Simpson clonality was computed per sample as the square root of Simpson's diversity index over productive rearrangements. Drawn from immuneACCESS, this table holds only the in-frame rearrangements with V and J called that TCRdb kept. Clones are partly lost; checked studies trace under half to an unresolved V gene and leave the rest unexplained. V and J calls and clone size are given by that table; D and trimming were obtained from the DNA. This sample holds 75,000 to 80,000 clones; roughly 85% were observed only once. Together, the top ten hold about 10% of the sample.

In Seattle, one collaborating source enrolled patients while the infection was active and tracked those patients longitudinally over the course of disease. The collaborating institutions used their own protocols to collect whole blood in K2EDTA tubes. For TCRbeta analysis, collaborators shipped samples as frozen whole blood, isolated PBMCs, or DNA extracted from either of those sample types. As for this clone: What this receptor recognizes is not known. The record has no base qualities; no much larger clone is one base away.

The chain links TRBV29-1 with TRBJ2-3; the D gene assignment is ambiguous. This TCR came from a man aged 60-69 years with COVID-19, enrolled during active disease. Sequenced input: peripheral blood. The nucleotide sequence reads TGCAGCGCCGTCAACCGGGATACGCAGTATTTT. This translates into CSAVNRDTQYF.